The rows below give T cell receptor beta chains drawn from one sample of a study of T-cell memory formation after mild COVID-19. MiXCR, run by TCRdb on the 5' RACE reads, gives a single entry per CDR3 protein. The table has 280,000 or so distinct CDR3 sequences, approximately 8% seen once. Sequencing was performed on PBMCs or a T cell subset sorted from them (not recorded which). These TCRs come from a man younger than 35 who had mild COVID-19 (a few samples of this study predate the infection). Cell type and time point are not known. Each CDR3 is given with its conserved first and last residue. The D gene is left open where the match is weak. Rows may omit the clone size; those that give it use once, few, many or a size class.

size	V	J	D	DNA	CDR3
many	TRBV29-1	TRBJ2-5	TRBD2	TGCAGCGTTGCTTTTTGGGGAGGGACCGGAGAGACCCAGTACTTC	CSVAFWGGTGETQYF
few	TRBV27	TRBJ2-3	.	TGTGCCAGCAGTTTAACCGGGACACACACAGATACGCAGTATTTT	CASSLTGTHTDTQYF
few	TRBV20-1	TRBJ2-5	.	TGCAGTGCTAGAGACAGGGTCCAAGAGACCCAGTACTTC	CSARDRVQETQYF
.	TRBV7-9	TRBJ1-4	TRBD1	TGTGCCAGCAGCCCGGGGACAGTAGATAATGAAAAACTGTTTTTT	CASSPGTVDNEKLFF
few	TRBV20-1	TRBJ1-2	.	TGCAGTGCTCCAGGGACGGAGACTTTCTATGGCTACACCTTC	CSAPGTETFYGYTF
.	TRBV7-2	TRBJ1-4	TRBD1	TGTGCCAGCAGCCCCCGGGACAGTTATAATGAAAAACTGTTTTTT	CASSPRDSYNEKLFF
few	TRBV19	TRBJ2-7	.	TGTGCCAGTAGTATAGGACTCGAGCAGTACTTC	CASSIGLEQYF
few	TRBV18	TRBJ1-4	TRBD1	TGTGCCAGCTCCGGGACAGTAACTGAAAAACTGTTTTTT	CASSGTVTEKLFF
.	TRBV18	TRBJ1-3	.	TGTGCCAGCTCAGCGACTCCTCAGTTTCGAAACACCATATATTTT	CASSATPQFRNTIYF
few	TRBV7-6	TRBJ2-3	.	TGTGCCAGCAGCATGGGACTTTTCACAGATACGCAGTATTTT	CASSMGLFTDTQYF
.	TRBV6-5	TRBJ1-2	.	TGTGCCAGCAGCCCCCGAACGGAGTATGGCTACACCTTC	CASSPRTEYGYTF
many	TRBV7-9	TRBJ2-1	TRBD1	TGTGCCAGCAGCTTATCGGGACAGGGGGCGATGATTGAGCAGTTCTTC	CASSLSGQGAMIEQFF
.	TRBV7-8	TRBJ1-5	.	TGTGCCAGCAGCTTAAAGTCCAGCTTTCTGCCCCAGCATTTT	CASSLKSSFLPQHF
many	TRBV20-1	TRBJ2-3	TRBD2	TGCAGTGCTAATTACGGGGGGGCCACAGATACGCAGTATTTT	CSANYGGATDTQYF
few	TRBV7-2	TRBJ2-3	.	TGTGCCAGCAGCTACAGACGAGATACGCAGTATTTT	CASSYRRDTQYF
few	TRBV18	TRBJ1-1	.	TGTGCCAGCTCACCAAGGCAGGCGAACACTGAAGCTTTCTTT	CASSPRQANTEAFF
few	TRBV7-2	TRBJ1-2	.	TGTGCCAGCAGCCAGGCGGTGGGGCTTAAGCATGGCTACACCTTC	CASSQAVGLKHGYTF
.	TRBV5-1	TRBJ2-7	.	TGCGCCAGCAGCTTGGACAGGGAAGCCTACGAGCAGTACTTC	CASSLDREAYEQYF
.	TRBV7-9	TRBJ1-2	.	TGTGCCAGCAGCTTAGTTGCAAACTATGGCTACACCTTC	CASSLVANYGYTF
.	TRBV7-2	TRBJ2-4	.	TGTGCCAGCAGCTTATGGGCGGTTCCAACGGACATTCAGTACTTC	CASSLWAVPTDIQYF
few	TRBV29-1	TRBJ2-3	.	TGCAGCGTTGATCCCCCAGAGACAGATACGCAGTATTTT	CSVDPPETDTQYF
.	TRBV24-1	TRBJ2-3	.	TGTGCCACCAGTCCTCATGAGGGCGCGGGAGATACGCAGTATTTT	CATSPHEGAGDTQYF
few	TRBV4-2	TRBJ2-5	.	TGTGCCAGCAGCCAAGTGGTGCGAGGGCCTAGGGGAGAGACCCAGTACTTC	CASSQVVRGPRGETQYF
few	TRBV2	TRBJ1-6	.	TGTGCCAGCAGTGCTGCGACAATCTGGGCTAATTCACCCCTCCACTTT	CASSAATIWANSPLHF
.	TRBV4-1	TRBJ2-3	TRBD2	TGCGCCAGCAGCCAAGTCCCGGGACTAGCGTGGGGGATCAGAATGGGGACAGATACGCAGTATTTT	CASSQVPGLAWGIRMGTDTQYF
few	TRBV6-2/TRBV6-3	TRBJ1-1	TRBD1	TGTGCCAGCAGTCAGGGACAGGGACTGAACGCTGAAGCTTTCTTT	CASSQGQGLNAEAFF
.	TRBV25-1	TRBJ2-5	.	TGTGCCAGCAGCCACTCATCCGGAGCCGGGGAGACCCAGTACTTC	CASSHSSGAGETQYF
few	TRBV29-1	TRBJ2-1	.	TGCAGCGTTGATAGGGGGGGTGAGCAGTTCTTC	CSVDRGGEQFF
few	TRBV7-2	TRBJ1-2	.	TGTGCCAGCAGCTTATTTCCGGGCCTTAGCTATGGCTACACCTTC	CASSLFPGLSYGYTF
.	TRBV2	TRBJ2-2	.	TGTGCCAGCAGTGAAGCGCTTAATTTCGATGTAGACACAGTGAACACCGGGGAGCTGTTTTTT	CASSEALNFDVDTVNTGELFF
.	TRBV4-3	TRBJ2-1	TRBD1	TGCGCCAGCAGCCAAGACGGGACAGGGGGACGCGATGAGCAGTTCTTC	CASSQDGTGGRDEQFF
many	TRBV18	TRBJ2-1	.	TGTGCCAGCTCAGAGGCGACTACCTACAATGAGCAGTTCTTC	CASSEATTYNEQFF
.	TRBV9	TRBJ2-3	TRBD2	TGTGCCAGCAGCGGAGGGACTAGCGGACCAGATACGCAGTATTTT	CASSGGTSGPDTQYF
.	TRBV6-5	TRBJ1-2	.	TGTGCCAGCAGTTACCCGGCCCAAGGAAGCTATGGCTACACCTTC	CASSYPAQGSYGYTF
.	TRBV29-1	TRBJ1-4	.	TGCAGCGTTGTTCTAAACAAAGGCGGTGAAAAACTGTTTTTT	CSVVLNKGGEKLFF
many	TRBV6-2/TRBV6-3	TRBJ1-2	.	TGTGCCAGCAGTTTTACCTTTGGCTACACCTTC	CASSFTFGYTF
.	TRBV11-1	TRBJ2-5	.	TGTGCCAGCAGCTTGGGGGACGCCCGAGAGACCCAGTACTTC	CASSLGDARETQYF
.	TRBV12-3/TRBV12-4	TRBJ2-1	.	TGTGCCAGCAGTCTCAAACAGGGTTTAGTGCAGTTCTTC	CASSLKQGLVQFF
.	TRBV9	TRBJ1-1	.	TGTGCCAGCAGCGTAGTGAGGGAAGTGAACACTGAAGCTTTCTTT	CASSVVREVNTEAFF
.	TRBV7-3	TRBJ2-2	.	TGTGCCAGCAGCCCCCCCGGGGGAGTCCCCGGGGAGCTGTTTTTT	CASSPPGGVPGELFF
many	TRBV5-1	TRBJ2-5	TRBD2	TGCGCCAGCAGCTTGGGCGGGAGGTCCATCGGGGCCCAGTACTTC	CASSLGGRSIGAQYF
many	TRBV3-1	TRBJ2-5	TRBD2	TGTGCCAGCAGTTTCGCGGGGGGTGGAGAGACCCAGTACTTC	CASSFAGGGETQYF
few	TRBV20-1	TRBJ1-3	.	TGCAGTGCTAGGAAGGGGGAAGGGCAGGGGAGCGGAAACACCATATATTTT	CSARKGEGQGSGNTIYF
many	TRBV9	TRBJ1-2	TRBD1	TGTGCCAGCAGCGTAGACCCACAGGGGCCTCGACCTGGCTACACCTTC	CASSVDPQGPRPGYTF
few	TRBV13	TRBJ1-2	.	TGTGCCAGCAGCTTAGATCGCTTTCCCGGCTACACCTTC	CASSLDRFPGYTF
.	TRBV7-6	TRBJ1-4	.	TGTGCCAGCAGCTTATCCGGGACACCGGGCGGGAAACTGTTTTTT	CASSLSGTPGGKLFF
.	TRBV20-1	TRBJ2-3	TRBD2	TGCAGCGCACGCGGGGGGGGCAGATCCGCAGATACGCAGTATTTT	CSARGGGRSADTQYF
.	TRBV18	TRBJ2-1	TRBD2	TGTGCCAGCTCACCCACGCCTAGCGGGGGTACTACCAGGATCGATGAGCAGTTCTTC	CASSPTPSGGTTRIDEQFF
.	TRBV7-3	TRBJ2-3	TRBD2	TGTGCCAGCAGCCAGTCTAGCGGGGGGCTCACAGATACGCAGTATTTT	CASSQSSGGLTDTQYF
few	TRBV7-2	TRBJ2-5	.	TGTGCCAGCAGCTGGACCATCCAAGAGACCCAGTACTTC	CASSWTIQETQYF
few	TRBV20-1	TRBJ2-3	.	TGCAGTGCTAGCCGGGGAGATACGCAGTATTTT	CSASRGDTQYF
many	TRBV7-8	TRBJ1-5	.	TGTGCCAGCAGCGAAAATACAGGGAGTAGACAGCCCCAGCATTTT	CASSENTGSRQPQHF
many	TRBV5-1	TRBJ2-7	.	TGCGCCAGCAACCTCGGTGGGGTATCCTACGAGCAGTACTTC	CASNLGGVSYEQYF
.	TRBV9	TRBJ2-3	TRBD2	TGTGCCAGCAGCGCCTCCGGGACTAGCTTCCCAGATACGCAGTATTTT	CASSASGTSFPDTQYF
.	TRBV6-2/TRBV6-3	TRBJ2-7	TRBD2	TGTGCCAGCAGTTTTCTCAGCGGGAAAGAGAACTACGAGCAGTACTTC	CASSFLSGKENYEQYF
many	TRBV25-1	TRBJ2-3	TRBD1	TGTGCCAGCAGTGAAAAGACAGGGGGGTTTAGCACAGATACGCAGTATTTT	CASSEKTGGFSTDTQYF
.	TRBV3-1	TRBJ1-1	.	TGTGCCAGCAGCCAAGCAGCGGGGGTTTCGAAGACTGAAGCTTTCTTT	CASSQAAGVSKTEAFF
many	TRBV5-1	TRBJ2-1	.	TGCGCCAGCAGCTTGGTCAGGGGTACGTACAATGAGCAGTTCTTC	CASSLVRGTYNEQFF
few	TRBV4-2	TRBJ1-5	TRBD1	TGTGCCAGCAGTCCTAATTACAGGGGAAGCAATCAGCCCCAGCATTTT	CASSPNYRGSNQPQHF
many	TRBV5-1	TRBJ2-5	.	TGCGCCAGCAGCTTGAAAGCGAGTGAGACCCAGTACTTC	CASSLKASETQYF